This T cell receptor beta chain appears in the sequencing data of a study of blood T cell repertoires in COVID-19. About the research overall: The origin of the acute and convalescent COVID-19 samples was the United States, Italy and Spain. PBMCs, B-cell-depleted T cells, or T cells provided the cDNA or gDNA that made up the material.

TCRdb's table, derived via immunoSEQ multiplex PCR, lists solely in-frame clones and lacks some. The data show around 30,000 clones, approximately 91% seen once. This clone was observed once. V was clipped by 7 bases and J by 4 bases, with 15 bases between them. This CDR3 has 14 amino acids. Germline V gives CDR1 SNHLY, CDR2 FYNNEI. The sample consisted of peripheral blood. The V gene is TRBV2, the J gene TRBJ2-3; D remains ambiguous. The TCR originated in a man aged 65 to 79 with active COVID-19. The CDR3 DNA reads TGTGCCAGCATACCCCTAAACCGGGCAGATACGCAGTATTTT. This translates into CASIPLNRADTQYF. The complete variable domain, with remaining parts taken from reference TRBV2 and TRBJ2-3, reads EPEVTQTPSHQVTQMGQEVILRCVPISNHLYFYWYRQILGQKVEFLVSFYNNEISEKSEIFDDQFSVERPDGSNFTLKIRSTKLEDSAMYFCASIPLNRADTQYFGPGTRLTVL.